These 18 T cell receptor beta chains were all obtained from the same sample, sequenced in a study of neurological immune-mediated disorders. Each CDR3 protein gets one entry after TCRdb re-called the 5' RACE reads with MiXCR. The sample includes some 22,000 distinct CDR3 sequences, roughly 17% seen only once; the top ten take around 7%. Sequencing was done on a sample of CD8+ T cells from blood. Source of these receptors: a woman aged 18-35 years with multiple sclerosis.

This clonotype was detected a few times. The V gene is TRBV20-1, the J gene TRBJ2-3, with a possible D match to TRBD2 (7 bases). Between the trimmed V and J ends, which lost 6 bases and 5 bases, there was a span of 15 bases. CDR1 DFQATT and CDR2 SNEGSKA come from the germline V gene (reference sequence). The CDR3 contains 13 residues. The CDR3 region is CSAEGGAEDTQYF. CDR3 coding DNA: TGCAGTGCGGAGGGGGGGGCGGAAGATACGCAGTATTTT.

This clonotype was counted many times. The V gene is TRBV7-8, the J gene TRBJ1-5, with 7 bases aligning to TRBD1. Germline V gene sequence: CDR1 SGHVS, CDR2 FQNEAQ. Losses at the gene ends were 2 bases for V and 5 bases for J; bases not matched to a gene: 12. There are 17 residues in the CDR3. CDR3 in amino acids: CASSLITGTVSDQPQHF. The CDR3, as DNA: TGTGCCAGCAGCTTAATTACCGGGACAGTCTCGGATCAGCCCCAGCATTTT.

This clonotype was seen ten or more times. The chain links TRBV15 to TRBJ1-4; D may be TRBD1 (6 bases). Trimming removed 1 base from V and 0 bases from J, with 18 bases in between. Per the germline V gene, CDR1 is LNHNV and CDR2 is YYDKDF (reference sequence). This CDR3 has 19 residues. CDR3 sequence reads: CATSRAYSGQTATNEKLFF. As DNA, the CDR3 is TGTGCCACCAGCAGAGCCTATTCCGGACAGACGGCAACTAATGAAAAACTGTTTTTT.

This clonotype occurred many times. The chain links TRBV29-1 to TRBJ1-2; 11 bases align to TRBD1. CDR1 SQVTM and CDR2 ANQGSEA come from the germline V gene. This CDR3 has 14 residues. The V segment lost 6 bases and the J segment 6 bases; nucleotides outside the gene matches: 9. The CDR3 bases are TGCAGCGTGAGACCGGGACAGGGGGACCATGGCTACACCTTC. Its translation: CSVRPGQGDHGYTF.

This clonotype was counted ten times or more. The chain has TRBV7-9 and TRBJ1-1, with TRBD1 as a possible D gene (6 bases). Germline V CDR1 and CDR2: SEHNR, FQNEAQ (reference sequence). This CDR3 comprises 14 residues. V dropped 4 bases and J dropped 4 bases, with 13 bases sitting between them. The DNA of the CDR3 is TGTGCCAGCAGCTCCCAGGGGTTGGGCACTGAAGCTTTCTTT. Its protein is CASSSQGLGTEAFF.

The V call is TRBV29-1, the J call TRBJ2-1, with D unclear. The V end was cut by 4 bases, the J end by 2 bases, with 12 bases between. This CDR3 spans 14 amino acids. Germline values: CDR1 SQVTM, CDR2 ANQGSEA. The CDR3 sequence is CSVAGGGTYNEQFF. The DNA for the CDR3 is TGCAGCGTTGCCGGCGGCGGAACCTACAATGAGCAGTTCTTC.

This clonotype occurred many times. The genes are TRBV7-9 and TRBJ2-4; 12 nucleotides align to TRBD1. V shed 5 bases and J 2 bases; nucleotides not matched to a gene: 7. The CDR3 runs to 17 residues. The germline CDR1 and CDR2 sequences are SEHNR and FQNEAQ (reference sequence). The CDR3 sequence is CASSPPGQGATKNIQYF. Here the CDR3 DNA reads TGTGCCAGCAGCCCCCCGGGACAGGGGGCAACCAAAAACATTCAGTACTTC.

This clonotype showed up many times. This chain connects TRBV6-5 to TRBJ2-1, with 11 bases fitting TRBD2. CDR1 and CDR2 (germline): MNHEY, SVGAGI. V gave up 2 bases and J gave up 2 bases; unmatched junction bases: 8. The CDR3 extends over 18 amino acids. Written as DNA, the CDR3 is TGTGCCAGCAGTTACGATACTAGCGGGAGAGCCGCCTACAATGAGCAGTTCTTC. Translated: CASSYDTSGRAAYNEQFF.

The chain uses TRBV29-1 and TRBJ1-2, with D uncertain. The CDR3 is 11 amino acids. CDR1 is SQVTM and CDR2 is ANQGSEA in the germline V gene. The V end lost 2 bases, the J end lost 3 bases, and 4 bases lay between the germline ends. The CDR3, as DNA: TGCAGCGTTGAAAGGGACTATGGCTACACCTTC. Residues: CSVERDYGYTF. Filled out from reference TRBV29-1 and TRBJ1-2, the complete variable domain reads SAVISQKPSRDICQRGTSLTIQCQVDSQVTMMFWYRQQPGQSLTLIATANQGSEATYESGFVIDKFPISRPNLTFSTLTVSNMSPEDSSIYLCSVERDYGYTFGSGTRLTVV.

Many counts were recorded for this clonotype. The chain combines TRBV20-1 with TRBJ2-1; 8 bases are shared with TRBD1. The V gene's germline CDR1 is DFQATT and CDR2 SNEGSKA (reference sequence). V was clipped by 0 bases and J by 8 bases; unmatched bases: 9. The CDR3 extends over 15 amino acids. CDR3 residues: CSARDFSGTGYEQFF. CDR3 in DNA: TGCAGTGCTAGAGACTTCTCCGGGACAGGTTATGAGCAGTTCTTC.

The chain recombines TRBV9 with TRBJ1-2; TRBD1 might be the D (5 bases). The CDR3 loop spans 12 amino acids. CDR1 and CDR2 from the germline V gene are SGDLS and YYNGEE. The V end was cut by 3 bases, the J end by 8 bases, with 11 bases between. The CDR3, as DNA: TGTGCCAGCAGCGACCAGGGATGGGGCTACACCTTC. This gives the protein CASSDQGWGYTF.

This clonotype was seen ten or more times. The rearrangement uses TRBV4-1 and TRBJ1-2; D is unclear. Germline V CDR1 and CDR2: MGHRA, YSYEKL. V was pared by 5 bases and J by 6 bases, with 10 bases between. CDR3 size: 12 residues. CDR3: CASSTVEDGYTF. The CDR3 coding sequence is TGCGCCAGCAGCACTGTAGAGGATGGCTACACCTTC.

In this sample, this clonotype turned up many times. This rearrangement joins TRBV15 to TRBJ1-5, with TRBD1 identical over 8 bases. Trimming cost V 0 bases and J 6 bases; bases outside gene matches: 4. The CDR3 runs to 15 residues. Per germline, CDR1 LNHNV and CDR2 YYDKDF (reference sequence). The CDR3, as DNA: TGTGCCACCAGCAGAGATCGGGGACAGGCTCAGCCCCAGCATTTT. Protein sequence: CATSRDRGQAQPQHF.

This clonotype was detected ten times or more. The genes are TRBV20-1 and TRBJ2-7; 14 nucleotides align to TRBD2. The CDR3 runs 15 residues. The V gene's germline CDR1 is DFQATT and CDR2 SNEGSKA (reference sequence). Germline trimming cut 6 bases from V and 4 bases from J; bases unmatched to any gene: 8. The CDR3 DNA reads TGCAGTGCAAAACGTGGACTAGCGGGGGGATACGAGCAGTACTTC. Its protein product is CSAKRGLAGGYEQYF.

Ten or more counts support this clonotype. The chain has TRBV7-2 and TRBJ2-1; 9 positions agree with TRBD2. This CDR3 contains 11 residues. The V and J ends lost 4 bases and 16 bases, in that order; junction bases with no gene match: 5. Looked up from germline, CDR1 is SGHTA and CDR2 is FQGNSA. Here the CDR3 reads CASSSLAGDFF. As DNA, the CDR3 is TGTGCCAGCAGCTCCTTAGCGGGAGACTTCTTC.

This clonotype occurred many times. This chain joins TRBV7-2 and TRBJ2-5; D perhaps matches TRBD2 (5 bases). The CDR3 runs to 13 residues. Germline CDR1 is SGHTA and CDR2 is FQGNSA. The V gene lost 3 bases and the J gene lost 1 base, with 6 bases spanning the gap. In DNA, the CDR3 is TGTGCCAGCAGCTTGACTATCCAAGAGACCCAGTACTTC. Amino acid sequence: CASSLTIQETQYF.

This clonotype was detected only a few times. This chain uses TRBV11-2 with TRBJ2-4; TRBD1 matches 7 bases. Germline CDR1 is SGHAT and CDR2 is FQNNGV. The CDR3 is made up of 19 amino acids. With V trimmed by 3 bases and J by 0 bases, 14 bases remained unmatched. The chain's CDR3 is CASSLGTVKELLAKNIQYF. The CDR3 bases are TGTGCCAGCAGCTTGGGGACAGTTAAGGAGCTCTTAGCCAAAAACATTCAGTACTTC. The complete variable domain, with remaining parts taken from reference TRBV11-2 and TRBJ2-4, reads EAGVAQSPRYKIIEKRQSVAFWCNPISGHATLYWYQQILGQGPKLLIQFQNNGVVDDSQLPKDRFSAERLKGVDSTLKIQPAKLEDSAVYLCASSLGTVKELLAKNIQYFGAGTRLSVL.

Ten or more counts support this clonotype. The rearrangement uses TRBV9 and TRBJ2-1, with TRBD2 identical over 7 bases. The CDR3 length is 15 residues. The trim removed 0 bases at V and 0 bases at J, leaving 0 bases unmatched. CDR1 is SGDLS and CDR2 is YYNGEE in the germline V gene. CDR3 in amino acids: CASSVGTSSYNEQFF. CDR3 sequence (DNA): TGTGCCAGCAGCGTAGGGACTAGCTCCTACAATGAGCAGTTCTTC.